These T cell receptor beta chains were read from a single sample in a study of blood T cell repertoires in COVID-19. This table comes from immunoSEQ multiplex PCR, and its TCRdb copy is limited to in-frame clones, with some not included. The data show about 73,000 clones, approximately 80% seen once. Sequenced input: peripheral blood. Receptor source: a man older than 75 with active or convalescent COVID-19. CDR3s include the opening cysteine and the closing phenylalanine or tryptophan. A D gene is named only where the DNA matches it firmly. A clone size is listed for some rows: how often the clone was seen (once, few, many), or a class if it is expanded.

v_gene,abundance,d_gene,j_gene,CDR3aa,CDR3nt
TRBV19,.,.,TRBJ1-3,CASSDRRSGNTIYF,TGTGCCAGTAGCGACAGGCGCTCTGGAAACACCATATATTTT
TRBV6-2/TRBV6-3,.,.,TRBJ1-4,CASSYSGSGGEFF,TGTGCCAGCAGTTACTCCGGAAGCGGTGGGGAGTTTTTT
TRBV19,.,TRBD2,TRBJ2-7,CASSTPRGSGKSYEQYF,TGTGCCAGTAGTACCCCCCGTGGTAGCGGGAAATCCTACGAGCAGTACTTC
TRBV5-4,.,.,TRBJ2-3,CASSLDVGQFTDTQYF,TGTGCCAGCAGCTTGGATGTTGGACAGTTCACAGATACGCAGTATTTT
TRBV25-1,.,.,TRBJ1-6,CASSELSGWNSPLHF,TGTGCCAGCAGTGAGTTGTCAGGGTGGAATTCACCCCTCCACTTT
TRBV4-1,.,TRBD2,TRBJ2-3,CASSRREGRTDTQYF,TGCGCCAGCAGCCGCAGGGAGGGCCGCACAGATACGCAGTATTTT
TRBV5-6,few,TRBD1,TRBJ1-2,CASSLGGQDYYGYTF,TGTGCCAGCAGCTTGGGGGGACAGGATTACTATGGCTACACCTTC
TRBV11-3,.,TRBD1,TRBJ2-5,CASGRDSQETQYF,TGTGCCAGCGGCCGGGACAGCCAAGAGACCCAGTACTTC
TRBV2,.,TRBD1,TRBJ1-5,CASSSGQPHQPQHF,TGTGCCAGCAGTTCGGGACAGCCCCATCAGCCCCAGCATTTT
TRBV7-6,.,TRBD1,TRBJ1-3,CASSTPTGSGNTIYF,TGTGCCAGCAGCACCCCGACAGGGTCGGGAAACACCATATATTTT